The 2 T cell receptor beta chains below were found in one sample sequenced in a study of shared clonotypes between healthy human individuals. Profiled with immunoSEQ multiplex PCR; TCRdb holds only in-frame clones, not every one. The profile shows 450,000 to 500,000 clones, 65% to 85% of them singletons. Sample: PBMCs. Receptors originate from a woman aged 40 to 50 in good health. Some clones in this sample may be carry-over from other donors' samples.

Concerning this clone itself: A far larger clone differs by one base, so this is likely a read error. The J gene is TRBJ2-7, the V gene TRBV9; 9 nucleotides match TRBD1. CDR1 is SGDLS and CDR2 is YYNGEE in the germline V gene. The CDR3 totals 15 residues. The CDR3: CVSSVGTGGVYEQYF. The CDR3 DNA reads as TGTGTCAGCAGCGTAGGAACAGGGGGCGTCTACGAGCAGTACTTC.

Note on this clone: With only one base between it and a far larger clone, this is likely a read error. This chain uses TRBV4-1 with TRBJ2-3, with a tentative D call TRBD1 (5 bases). CDR3 length equals 19 residues. The germline V and J ends were trimmed by 4 bases and 2 bases, with 25 bases remaining between them. Germline-derived CDR1 and CDR2 are MGHRA and YSYEKL. The CDR3 protein is CASSPNLGHRPLVTDTQYF. The CDR3 DNA is TGCGCCAGCAGCCCCAATTTGGGGCACAGGCCCTTAGTCACAGATACGCAGTATTTT.